The rows below give T cell receptor beta chains drawn from one sample of a study of regulatory T cells in long-lasting Graves disease. A single record per CDR3 protein comes from TCRdb applying MiXCR to the multiplex PCR reads. The table shows over 300,000 distinct CDR3 sequences, with around 20% occurring only once. The material was peripheral blood mononuclear cells (PBMCs), obtained when the disease was refractory, from a patient treated with antithyroid drugs. These receptor sequences come from a female donor with Graves disease. Each CDR3 is given with its conserved first and last residue. The D gene is left open where the match is weak. For some rows the clone size is stated as once, few or many, or as a class when expanded; others skip it.

size | J | V | D | DNA | CDR3
many | TRBJ1-1 | TRBV19 | . | TGTGCCAGTAGTATCTATGGCACTGAAGCTTTCTTT | CASSIYGTEAFF
. | TRBJ2-5 | TRBV28 | TRBD1 | TGTGCCAGCAGTTTACTTGGGACAGGGGCAGGGGAGACCCAGTACTTC | CASSLLGTGAGETQYF
few | TRBJ1-1 | TRBV5-6 | . | TGTGCCAGCAGCTTCTTGGCGACTGAAGCTTTCTTT | CASSFLATEAFF
many | TRBJ2-5 | TRBV20-1 | . | TGCAGTGCTAGACAGTACCAAGAGACCCAGTACTTC | CSARQYQETQYF
. | TRBJ1-6 | TRBV27 | . | TGTGCCACTGGAACCCCCGGAAATTCACCCCTCCACTTT | CATGTPGNSPLHF
. | TRBJ1-2 | TRBV9 | . | TGTGCCAGCAGCCCCGCCCCTGAATTCTATGGCTACACCTTC | CASSPAPEFYGYTF
. | TRBJ2-5 | TRBV5-5 | TRBD2 | TGTGCCAGCAGCTTGACTAGCGGGGGGTCTGGTGGAGAGACCCAGTACTTC | CASSLTSGGSGGETQYF
many | TRBJ1-6 | TRBV28 | . | TGTGCCAGCAGTACCTTCCGAGGGACCAAGGATAATTCACCCCTCCACTTT | CASSTFRGTKDNSPLHF
few | TRBJ2-5 | TRBV5-1 | TRBD2 | TGCGCCAGCAGCTTGGTTCCGGGGGGCCAAGAGACCCAGTACTTC | CASSLVPGGQETQYF
. | TRBJ2-7 | TRBV27 | . | TGTGCCAGCAGTATAAACTCAGGGGCGCGGGTCTACGAGCAGTACTTC | CASSINSGARVYEQYF
. | TRBJ1-5 | TRBV2 | . | TGTGCCAGCAAGGGTGATAGCAATCAGCCCCAGCATTTT | CASKGDSNQPQHF
. | TRBJ1-1 | TRBV3-1 | . | TGTGCCAGCAGCCAAGGGAGGGGAGGGGCTGCTTTCTTT | CASSQGRGGAAFF
once | TRBJ2-2 | TRBV9 | . | TGTGCCAGCAGCGTAGATAGTAGCTCGAACACCGGGGAGCTGTTTTTT | CASSVDSSSNTGELFF
few | TRBJ2-7 | TRBV13 | . | TGTGCCAGCAGCTTAGGAGGGGGGCTAGCGAGTTCCTACGAGCAGTACTTC | CASSLGGGLASSYEQYF
many | TRBJ1-5 | TRBV6-2/TRBV6-3 | . | TGTGCCAGCAGTGATTCAGGGGCCATCCAGCCCCAGCATTTT | CASSDSGAIQPQHF
. | TRBJ1-5 | TRBV6-1 | TRBD1 | TGTGCCAGCGACTGGACAGGGGGAAGCAATCAGCCCCAGCATTTT | CASDWTGGSNQPQHF
. | TRBJ2-1 | TRBV4-2 | TRBD2 | TGTGCCAGCAGCCAAGGACTTACCGGGAGGACCATTAACAATGAGCAGTTCTTC | CASSQGLTGRTINNEQFF
many | TRBJ2-5 | TRBV20-1 | TRBD1 | TGCAGTGCCCGGACAGGGATGGCCCAGTACTTC | CSARTGMAQYF
. | TRBJ1-4 | TRBV5-1 | . | TGCGCCAGCAGCTTGGACACAAATGAGGAAAAACTGTTTTTT | CASSLDTNEEKLFF
many | TRBJ2-4 | TRBV6-2/TRBV6-3 | TRBD1 | TGTGCCAGCAGTCGGACAGGGGAAGCCAAAAACATTCAGTACTTC | CASSRTGEAKNIQYF
. | TRBJ1-1 | TRBV9 | . | TGTGCCAGCAGCGTAGCGGGGGCCGGCACTGAAGCTTTCTTT | CASSVAGAGTEAFF
few | TRBJ1-2 | TRBV7-2 | . | TGTGCCAGCAACTCCGGACAGCCATATGGCTACACCTTC | CASNSGQPYGYTF
few | TRBJ1-2 | TRBV11-3 | . | TGTGCCAGCAGCTTGTCCCTCCAGGGGAACTATGGCTACACCTTC | CASSLSLQGNYGYTF
. | TRBJ2-7 | TRBV6-1 | . | TGTGCCAGCAGAAAGAGCTTCTACGAGCAGTACTTC | CASRKSFYEQYF
. | TRBJ1-2 | TRBV25-1 | TRBD1 | TGTGCCAGCAGTGAATCCCGACAGGGGTATGGCTACACCTTC | CASSESRQGYGYTF
. | TRBJ2-7 | TRBV7-9 | . | TGTGCCAGCAGCTGGGGGGCAGGCTACGAGCAGTACTTC | CASSWGAGYEQYF
few | TRBJ2-2 | TRBV7-9 | . | TGTGCCAGCAGCTTAGTACGAAATCTCAACACCGGGGAGCTGTTTTTT | CASSLVRNLNTGELFF